This T cell receptor beta chain derives from a study of T cells after posttransplantation cyclophosphamide. The CDR3 is 11 residues long. Germline V lookup: CDR1 DFQATT, CDR2 SNEGSKA (reference sequence). V lost 1 base, J lost 4 bases, and 4 bases lay in between. Peripheral blood was collected from the related graft donor on the marrow donation day. Assay used: immunoSEQ multiplex PCR; TCRdb lists only in-frame clones, some missing. The sample contains approximately 50,000 clones, roughly 92% of which appear only once. Notes on this clone: Its antigen remains unidentified.

Regarding the study as a whole: Tissue-infiltrating T cells from skin or gut overlapped little with blood T cells. Donor CD8+ memory clones often dominated recipient blood repertoires at later times. After PTCy, TRB diversity resembled that of CNI/methotrexate controls.

This TCR came from a woman younger than 45 in good health and a related stem cell transplant donor. The rearrangement links TRBV20-1 to TRBJ1-2; no clear D gene. Sequencing input: PBMCs. The CDR3 DNA reads TGCAGTGCTAGAGCTCTCTATGGCTACACCTTC. Residues: CSARALYGYTF.